The table lists the clone carrying this T cell receptor (beta chain) with a count of one. The data were taken from a study of PD-1 blockade in mismatch repair-deficient tumors. Trimming took off 4 bases at V and 6 bases at J, with 10 bases between the two ends. Germline CDR1 GTSNPN, CDR2 SVGIG (reference sequence). This CDR3 is built from 12 residues. Profiling relied on immunoSEQ multiplex PCR, and the TCRdb table lists in-frame clones only, not all of them. The sample has fewer than 25,000 clones; roughly 82% are singletons. The sequenced sample was PBMCs, obtained 52 weeks after starting pembrolizumab. The source of this sequence is an adult with mismatch repair-deficient cancer. V and J are TRBV30 and TRBJ1-3; D gene unclear. The CDR3 here is CAWMYQINTIYF. The CDR3 DNA sequence: TGTGCCTGGATGTACCAGATAAACACCATATATTTT.